This T cell receptor beta chain was recorded in a study of blood T cell repertoires in COVID-19. The data were produced by immunoSEQ multiplex PCR, yet TCRdb's version contains in-frame clones alone and is incomplete. The sample includes over 200,000 clones, around 85% of them seen just once. Between the trimmed V and J ends, which lost 10 bases and 4 bases, there was a span of 10 bases. The CDR3 extends over 11 amino acids. Germline V gene data show CDR1 as LNHDA and CDR2 as SQIVND (reference sequence). This chain joins TRBV19 and TRBJ1-1, with a tentative D call TRBD1 (6 bases). The origin of this receptor is a woman aged 45-65 years in a cohort exposed to, infected with or recovered from COVID-19 (not recorded which). The sequencing sample was made of PBMCs or T cells enriched from blood (not recorded which). CDR3 amino acids: CATYRATEAFF. For the CDR3, the DNA is TGTGCCACGTACAGGGCCACTGAAGCTTTCTTT.